The source of this T cell receptor (beta chain) is a study of T cells in Graves' hyperthyroidism and ophthalmopathy. Study results and limitations: From stable hyperthyroidism, ophthalmopathy was set apart by a 13 V-J model. The blood repertoire included most of the expanded thyroid clonotypes above 0.001.

In its sample, this clonotype was seen many times. Its antigen is currently unknown. What was amplified from RNA transcripts were TCR beta CDR3 regions. Initially, a first-round RT-PCR of the TCR CDR3 employed the HTBI primer set. One entry per CDR3 protein, called by TCRdb with MiXCR from the multiplex PCR reads. The sample records 600,000 to 650,000 distinct CDR3 sequences, around 15% being singletons. Graves' hyperthyroidism showing no ophthalmopathy progression within 18 months was considered stable. The TCR was taken from a woman in her twenties or thirties with Graves' hyperthyroidism. The material sequenced was blood.

This CDR3 is CASTIQGLSGELFF. The CDR3 DNA reads TGTGCCAGTACTATACAGGGACTGTCCGGGGAGCTGTTTTTT. This chain uses TRBV2 with TRBJ2-2; either TRBD1 or TRBD2 may supply D (6 bases each). CDR3 size: 14 residues. Germline V CDR1 and CDR2: SNHLY, FYNNEI. V shed 9 bases and J shed 6 bases, with 17 bases lying between them.